The rows below give T cell receptor beta chains drawn from one sample of a study of blood T cell repertoires in COVID-19. Sequencing used immunoSEQ multiplex PCR; TCRdb keeps in-frame clones, though not all of them. The table has roughly 380,000 clones, about 91% seen once. Material: peripheral blood. These receptor sequences come from a woman in her 40s with COVID-19, enrolled during active disease. The CDR3 runs from the conserved cysteine through the conserved F or W.

j_call v_call cdr3_aa
TRBJ1-6 TRBV28 CASSLQAHYSPLHF
TRBJ2-7 TRBV27 CASSPKDWWGAHEQYF
TRBJ1-2 TRBV27 CASSPWTGGFGYGYTF
TRBJ2-1 TRBV6-4 CASSGTGGTYNEQFF
TRBJ2-3 TRBV15 CAFARTSTDTQYF
TRBJ1-5 TRBV5-6 CASSLGTGENLSNQPQHF
TRBJ1-6 TRBV14 CASSQGSRVNSPLHF
TRBJ1-2 TRBV11-2 CASTPLGEGYGYTF
TRBJ1-1 TRBV19 CASSITGEPEAFF
TRBJ1-6 TRBV5-1 CASSSGQGTSPLHF
TRBJ1-6 TRBV10-3 CAISDDSYNSPLHF
TRBJ1-4 TRBV5-1 CASRRDSSTNEKLFF
TRBJ2-3 TRBV9 CASSERLNTYGDRADTQYF
TRBJ1-5 TRBV7-9 CASSPGTGVNQPQHF
TRBJ1-2 TRBV5-1 CASSFRDRGPDYGYTF
TRBJ1-1 TRBV9 CASSHQGGETEAFF
TRBJ2-1 TRBV7-3 CASSPFPDRGRDNEQFF
TRBJ2-4 TRBV19 CASSMPVGGGAKNIQYF
TRBJ1-5 TRBV6-2/TRBV6-3 CASSHGFSSNQPQHF
TRBJ2-3 TRBV4-3 CASSQRTSGTDTQYF
TRBJ1-5 TRBV7-8 CASSPGQGLRGSNQPQHF
TRBJ1-1 TRBV25-1 CASNPQGITEAFF
TRBJ1-3 TRBV4-3 CASSPAGASSGNTIYF
TRBJ1-2 TRBV5-8 CASSLVLRGQDYGYTF
TRBJ2-2 TRBV19 CASRSQTDGGGTGELFF
TRBJ1-6 TRBV5-1 CASSSGTASSYNSPLHF
TRBJ1-6 TRBV14 CASSTWTGGNSPLHF
TRBJ2-3 TRBV7-3 CASSSGDYTDTQYF
TRBJ1-2 TRBV28 CASSFVDGRGDGYTF
TRBJ1-4 TRBV19 CASSMGAGTNEKLFF
TRBJ1-1 TRBV20-1 CSARQKNKAFF
TRBJ1-4 TRBV4-3 CASSPSRARVYEKLFF
TRBJ2-1 TRBV27 CASSPPPQYNEQFF
TRBJ2-7 TRBV27 CASSFRLAGDEQYF
TRBJ2-5 TRBV9 CASSGTSGGEKETQYF